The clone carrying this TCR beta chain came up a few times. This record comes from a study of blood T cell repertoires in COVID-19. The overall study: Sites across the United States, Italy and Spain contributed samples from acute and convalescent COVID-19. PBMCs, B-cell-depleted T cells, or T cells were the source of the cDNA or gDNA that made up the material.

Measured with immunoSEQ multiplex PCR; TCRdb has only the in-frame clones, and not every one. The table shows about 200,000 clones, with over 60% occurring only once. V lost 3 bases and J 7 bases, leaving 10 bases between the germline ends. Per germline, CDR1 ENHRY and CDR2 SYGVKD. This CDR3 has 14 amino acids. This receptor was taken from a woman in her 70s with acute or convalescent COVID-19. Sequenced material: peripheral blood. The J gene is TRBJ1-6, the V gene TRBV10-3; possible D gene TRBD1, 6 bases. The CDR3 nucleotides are TGTGCCATCAGTGAATCTCAGGGGAATTCACCCCTCCACTTT. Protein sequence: CAISESQGNSPLHF.